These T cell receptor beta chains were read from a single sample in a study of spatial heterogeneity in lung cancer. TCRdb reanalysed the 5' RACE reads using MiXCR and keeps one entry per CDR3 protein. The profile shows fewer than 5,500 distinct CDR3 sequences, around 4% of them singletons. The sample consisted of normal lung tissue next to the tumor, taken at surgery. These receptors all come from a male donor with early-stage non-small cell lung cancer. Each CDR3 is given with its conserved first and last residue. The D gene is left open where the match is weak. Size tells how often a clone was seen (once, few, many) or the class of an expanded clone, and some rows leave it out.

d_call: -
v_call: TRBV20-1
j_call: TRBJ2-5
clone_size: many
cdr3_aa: CSARDRWKSAQETQYF
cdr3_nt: TGCAGTGCTAGAGATCGATGGAAAAGCGCCCAAGAGACCCAGTACTTC

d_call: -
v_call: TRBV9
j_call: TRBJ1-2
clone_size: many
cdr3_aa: CASSVGNGGGNRGGYTF
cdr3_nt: TGTGCCAGCAGCGTAGGAAACGGTGGGGGGAATCGTGGGGGCTACACCTTC

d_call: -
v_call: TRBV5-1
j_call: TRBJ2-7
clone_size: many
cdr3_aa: CASSQTPRDSSYEQYF
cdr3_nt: TGCGCCAGCAGCCAAACCCCGCGGGACAGTTCCTACGAGCAGTACTTC

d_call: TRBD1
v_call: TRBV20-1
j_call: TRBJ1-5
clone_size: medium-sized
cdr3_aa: CSARSSTGSNQPQHF
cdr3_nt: TGCAGTGCTAGATCCTCGACAGGGAGTAATCAGCCCCAGCATTTT

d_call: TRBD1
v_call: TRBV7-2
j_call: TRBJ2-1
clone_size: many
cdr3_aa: CASSFRTGRGNEQFF
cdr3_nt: TGTGCCAGCAGCTTTCGGACAGGGCGAGGGAATGAGCAGTTCTTC

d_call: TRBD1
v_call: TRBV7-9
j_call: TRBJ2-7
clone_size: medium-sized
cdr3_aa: CASSPQGQGPSYEQYF
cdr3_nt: TGTGCCAGCAGCCCTCAGGGACAGGGCCCCTCCTACGAGCAGTACTTC

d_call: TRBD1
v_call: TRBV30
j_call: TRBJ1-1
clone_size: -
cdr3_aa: CAWKMGQVNTEAFF
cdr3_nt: TGTGCATGGAAAATGGGACAGGTGAACACTGAAGCTTTCTTT

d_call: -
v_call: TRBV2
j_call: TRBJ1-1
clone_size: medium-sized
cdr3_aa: CASGLQGSNTEAFF
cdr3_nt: TGTGCCAGCGGTTTACAGGGTTCGAACACTGAAGCTTTCTTT

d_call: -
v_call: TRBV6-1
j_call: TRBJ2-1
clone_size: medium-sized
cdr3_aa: CASFRNLEQFF
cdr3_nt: TGTGCCAGCTTCCGAAATCTCGAGCAGTTCTTC

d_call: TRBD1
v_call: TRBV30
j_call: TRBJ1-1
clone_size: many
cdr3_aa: CAWNPRGLTEAFF
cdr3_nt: TGTGCCTGGAATCCCAGGGGGCTCACTGAAGCTTTCTTT

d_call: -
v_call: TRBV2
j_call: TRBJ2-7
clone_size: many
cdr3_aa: CASIRNTNYEQYF
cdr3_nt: TGTGCCAGCATCAGAAACACCAACTACGAGCAGTACTTC

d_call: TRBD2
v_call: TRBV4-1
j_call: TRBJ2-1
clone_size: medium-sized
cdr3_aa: CASSLRQGTSGIGAYNEQFF
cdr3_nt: TGCGCCAGCAGCCTTAGGCAGGGGACTAGCGGTATTGGTGCCTACAATGAGCAGTTCTTC

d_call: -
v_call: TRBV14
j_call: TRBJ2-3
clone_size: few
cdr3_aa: CASSQVWTDTQYF
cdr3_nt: TGTGCCAGCAGCCAAGTCTGGACAGATACGCAGTATTTT

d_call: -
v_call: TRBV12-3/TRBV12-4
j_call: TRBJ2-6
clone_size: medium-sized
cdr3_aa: CASSSGLGGSGANVLTF
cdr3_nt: TGTGCCAGCAGTTCGGGACTGGGCGGATCTGGGGCCAACGTCCTGACTTTC

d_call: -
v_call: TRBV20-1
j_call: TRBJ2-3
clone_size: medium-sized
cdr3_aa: CSARDPFPGELTDTQYF
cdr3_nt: TGCAGTGCTAGAGATCCCTTCCCGGGGGAGCTCACAGATACGCAGTATTTT

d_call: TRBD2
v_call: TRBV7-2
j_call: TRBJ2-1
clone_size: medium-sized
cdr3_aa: CASSLVRTSVEQFF
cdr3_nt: TGTGCCAGCAGCTTAGTCAGGACTAGCGTTGAGCAGTTCTTC

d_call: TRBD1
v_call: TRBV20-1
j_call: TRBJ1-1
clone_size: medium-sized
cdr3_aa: CSASQGGDTEAFF
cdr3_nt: TGCAGTGCTAGTCAGGGGGGGGACACTGAAGCTTTCTTT

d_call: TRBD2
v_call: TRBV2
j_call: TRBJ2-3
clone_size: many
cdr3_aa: CASSWPLAGGSTDTQYF
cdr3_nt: TGTGCCAGCAGTTGGCCGTTAGCGGGAGGGTCCACAGATACGCAGTATTTT

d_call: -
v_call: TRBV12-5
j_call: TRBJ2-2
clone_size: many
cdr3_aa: CASGSSGSLNTGELFF
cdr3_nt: TGTGCTAGTGGTTCATCAGGGTCTTTGAACACCGGGGAGCTGTTTTTT

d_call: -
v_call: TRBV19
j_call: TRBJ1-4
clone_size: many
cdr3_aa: CASSGRYNEKLFF
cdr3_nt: TGTGCCAGTAGTGGGCGGTATAATGAAAAACTGTTTTTT

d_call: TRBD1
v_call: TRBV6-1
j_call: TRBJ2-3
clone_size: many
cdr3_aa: CASSPRQGMSTDTQYF
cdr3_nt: TGTGCCAGCAGTCCCCGACAGGGGATGAGCACAGATACGCAGTATTTT

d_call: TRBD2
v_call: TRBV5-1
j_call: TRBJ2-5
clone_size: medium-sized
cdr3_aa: CATKTSGVQETQYF
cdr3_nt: TGCGCCACCAAAACTAGCGGGGTCCAAGAGACCCAGTACTTC

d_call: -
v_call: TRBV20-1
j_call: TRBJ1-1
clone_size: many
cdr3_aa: CSASAGKWGFF
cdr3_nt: TGCAGTGCTAGTGCAGGGAAATGGGGGTTCTTT

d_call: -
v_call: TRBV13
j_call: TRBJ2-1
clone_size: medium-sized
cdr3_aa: CASSLWGAPNEQFF
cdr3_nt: TGTGCCAGCAGCTTATGGGGGGCTCCGAATGAGCAGTTCTTC

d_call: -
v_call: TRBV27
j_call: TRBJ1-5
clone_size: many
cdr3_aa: CASSLSRGSGNQPQHF
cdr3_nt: TGTGCCAGCAGTTTATCACGGGGGTCGGGCAATCAGCCCCAGCATTTT

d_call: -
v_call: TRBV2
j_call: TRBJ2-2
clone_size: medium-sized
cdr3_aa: CASRAGTANTGELFF
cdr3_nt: TGTGCCAGCAGAGCCGGGACTGCAAACACCGGGGAGCTGTTTTTT

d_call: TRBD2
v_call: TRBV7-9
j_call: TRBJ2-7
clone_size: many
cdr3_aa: CASSLGGLSYEQYF
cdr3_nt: TGTGCCAGCAGCTTGGGAGGGCTAAGCTACGAGCAGTACTTC

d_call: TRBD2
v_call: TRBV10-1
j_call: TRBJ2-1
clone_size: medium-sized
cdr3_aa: CASSGLAGGSYNEQFF
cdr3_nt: TGCGCCAGCTCCGGACTAGCGGGAGGATCCTACAATGAGCAGTTCTTC

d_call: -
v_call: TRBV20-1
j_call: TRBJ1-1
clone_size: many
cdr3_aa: CSARASDTEAFF
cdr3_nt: TGCAGTGCTAGGGCAAGCGACACGGAAGCTTTCTTT

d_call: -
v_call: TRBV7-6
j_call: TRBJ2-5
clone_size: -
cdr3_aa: CASSLGQLETQYF
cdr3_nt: TGTGCCAGCAGCCTTGGACAGCTGGAGACCCAGTACTTC

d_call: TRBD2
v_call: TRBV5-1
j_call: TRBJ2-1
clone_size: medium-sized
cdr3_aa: CASSLEASGSWGQMNEQFF
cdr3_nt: TGCGCCAGCAGCTTGGAGGCTAGCGGGAGCTGGGGGCAGATGAATGAGCAGTTCTTC

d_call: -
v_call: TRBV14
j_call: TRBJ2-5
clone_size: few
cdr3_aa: CASSQDLGRMETQYF
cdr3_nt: TGTGCCAGCAGCCAGGATCTAGGCAGGATGGAGACCCAGTACTTC

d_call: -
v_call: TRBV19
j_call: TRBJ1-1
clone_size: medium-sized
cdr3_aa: CASSLYDRLFTEAFF
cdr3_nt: TGTGCCAGTAGTCTGTACGACAGGTTGTTCACTGAAGCTTTCTTT

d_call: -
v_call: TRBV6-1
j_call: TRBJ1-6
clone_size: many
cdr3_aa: CASSEDWQVDSPLHF
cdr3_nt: TGTGCCAGCAGTGAAGATTGGCAGGTCGATTCACCCCTCCACTTT

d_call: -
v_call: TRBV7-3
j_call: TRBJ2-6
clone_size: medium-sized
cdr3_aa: CASSLQIRAGANVLTF
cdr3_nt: TGTGCCAGCAGCTTACAGATAAGAGCTGGGGCCAACGTCCTGACTTTC

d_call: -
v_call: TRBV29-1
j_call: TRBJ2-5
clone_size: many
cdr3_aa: CSVEQETQYF
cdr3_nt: TGCAGCGTTGAACAAGAGACCCAGTACTTC

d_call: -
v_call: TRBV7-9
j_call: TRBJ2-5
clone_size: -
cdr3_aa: CASSSWAGGTYEETQYF
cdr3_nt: TGTGCCAGCAGCTCTTGGGCAGGGGGGACCTATGAAGAGACCCAGTACTTC

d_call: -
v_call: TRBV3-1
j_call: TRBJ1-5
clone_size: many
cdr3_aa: CASSQAGNQPQHF
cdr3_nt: TGTGCCAGCAGCCAAGCAGGTAATCAGCCCCAGCATTTT

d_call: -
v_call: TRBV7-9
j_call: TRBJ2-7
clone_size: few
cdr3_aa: CASSPRSGETNEQYF
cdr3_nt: TGTGCCAGCAGCCCACGATCCGGAGAAACAAACGAGCAGTACTTC

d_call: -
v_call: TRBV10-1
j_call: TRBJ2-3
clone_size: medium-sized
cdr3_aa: CASSESTSTDTQYF
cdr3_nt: TGCGCCAGCAGTGAGTCGACTAGCACAGATACGCAGTATTTT

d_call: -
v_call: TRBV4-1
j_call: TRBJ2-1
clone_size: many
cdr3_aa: CASSQRDSSEQFF
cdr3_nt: TGCGCCAGCAGCCAACGGGACTCCAGTGAGCAGTTCTTC

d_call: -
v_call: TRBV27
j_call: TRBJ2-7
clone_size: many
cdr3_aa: CASSPRDGSYEQYF
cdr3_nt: TGTGCCAGCAGTCCCCGGGACGGTTCCTACGAGCAGTACTTC

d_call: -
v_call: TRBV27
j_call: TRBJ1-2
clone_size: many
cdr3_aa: CASSLIAGEEGYTF
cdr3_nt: TGTGCCAGCAGTTTAATCGCAGGGGAGGAAGGCTACACCTTC

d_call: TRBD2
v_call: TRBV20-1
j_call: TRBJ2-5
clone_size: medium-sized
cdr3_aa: CSARGGGTSSEETQYF
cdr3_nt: TGCAGTGCTAGGGGGGGCGGGACTAGTTCTGAAGAGACCCAGTACTTC

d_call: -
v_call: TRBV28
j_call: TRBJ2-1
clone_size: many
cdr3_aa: CASSYVQSSVMPYVDFF
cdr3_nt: TGTGCCAGCAGTTACGTTCAATCCTCAGTTATGCCCTACGTTGATTTCTTC

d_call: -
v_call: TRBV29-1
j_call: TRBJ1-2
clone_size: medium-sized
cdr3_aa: CSVGGYPNYGYTF
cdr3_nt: TGCAGCGTTGGAGGGTACCCCAACTATGGCTACACCTTC

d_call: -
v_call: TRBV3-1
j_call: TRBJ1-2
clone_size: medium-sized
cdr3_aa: CASSQDRAVYGYTF
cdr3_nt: TGTGCCAGCAGCCAAGATAGGGCGGTCTATGGCTACACCTTC

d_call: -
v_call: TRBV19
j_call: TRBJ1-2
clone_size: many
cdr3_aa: CASSSGSYNDKNYGYTF
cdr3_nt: TGTGCCAGTAGCTCTGGGTCTTACAATGATAAGAACTATGGCTACACCTTC

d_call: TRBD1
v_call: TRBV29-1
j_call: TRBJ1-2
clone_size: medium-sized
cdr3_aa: CSPGGTGWDNYGYTF
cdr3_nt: TGCAGCCCAGGTGGGACAGGGTGGGATAACTATGGCTACACCTTC

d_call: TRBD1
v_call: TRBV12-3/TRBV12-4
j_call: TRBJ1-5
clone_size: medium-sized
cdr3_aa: CASSYSGQDNQPQHF
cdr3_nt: TGTGCCAGCAGTTACTCCGGACAGGACAATCAGCCCCAGCATTTT

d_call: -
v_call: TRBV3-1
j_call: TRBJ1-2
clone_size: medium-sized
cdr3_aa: CASSPSYRDRGYTF
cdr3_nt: TGTGCCAGCAGCCCCTCCTACAGGGATCGGGGCTACACCTTC

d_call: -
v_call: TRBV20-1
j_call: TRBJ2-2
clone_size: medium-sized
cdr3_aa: CSARDLTGATGELFF
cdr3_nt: TGCAGTGCTAGAGATCTGACGGGGGCGACCGGGGAGCTGTTTTTT

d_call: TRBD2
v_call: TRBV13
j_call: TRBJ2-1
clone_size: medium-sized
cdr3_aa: CASSSGLAGVDEQFF
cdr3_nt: TGTGCCAGCAGCTCCGGACTAGCGGGAGTGGATGAGCAGTTCTTC